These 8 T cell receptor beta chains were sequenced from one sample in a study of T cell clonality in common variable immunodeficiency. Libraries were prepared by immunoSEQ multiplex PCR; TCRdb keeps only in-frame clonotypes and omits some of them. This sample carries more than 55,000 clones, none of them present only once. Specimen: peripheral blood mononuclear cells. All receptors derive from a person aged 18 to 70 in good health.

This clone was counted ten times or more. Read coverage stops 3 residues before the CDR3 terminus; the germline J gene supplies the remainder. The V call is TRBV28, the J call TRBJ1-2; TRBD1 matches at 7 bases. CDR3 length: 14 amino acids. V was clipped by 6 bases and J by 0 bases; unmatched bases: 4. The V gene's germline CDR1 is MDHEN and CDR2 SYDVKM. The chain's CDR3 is CASSRTGANYGYTF. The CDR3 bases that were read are TGTGCCAGCAGCCGAACAGGGGCTAACTATGGC.

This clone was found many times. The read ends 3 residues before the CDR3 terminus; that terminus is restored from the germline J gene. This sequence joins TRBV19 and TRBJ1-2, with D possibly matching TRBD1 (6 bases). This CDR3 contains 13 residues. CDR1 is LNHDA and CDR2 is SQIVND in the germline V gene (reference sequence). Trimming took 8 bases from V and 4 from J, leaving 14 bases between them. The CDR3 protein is CASLQGFGYGYTF. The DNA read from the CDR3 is TGTGCCAGTCTACAGGGTTTTGGCTATGGC. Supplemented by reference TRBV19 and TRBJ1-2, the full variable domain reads DGGITQSPKYLFRKEGQNVTLSCEQNLNHDAMYWYRQDPGQGLRLIYYSQIVNDFQKGDIAEGYSVSREKKESFPLTVTSAQKNPTAFYLCASLQGFGYGYTFGSGTRLTVV.

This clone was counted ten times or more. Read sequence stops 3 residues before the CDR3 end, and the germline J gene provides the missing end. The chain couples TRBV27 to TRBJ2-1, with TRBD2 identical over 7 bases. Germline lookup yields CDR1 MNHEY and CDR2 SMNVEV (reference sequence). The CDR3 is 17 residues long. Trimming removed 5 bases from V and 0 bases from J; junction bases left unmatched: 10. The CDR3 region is CASSLIHGTTSYNEQFF. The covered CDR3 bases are TGTGCCAGCAGTCTGATCCACGGGACTACCTCCTACAATGAG.

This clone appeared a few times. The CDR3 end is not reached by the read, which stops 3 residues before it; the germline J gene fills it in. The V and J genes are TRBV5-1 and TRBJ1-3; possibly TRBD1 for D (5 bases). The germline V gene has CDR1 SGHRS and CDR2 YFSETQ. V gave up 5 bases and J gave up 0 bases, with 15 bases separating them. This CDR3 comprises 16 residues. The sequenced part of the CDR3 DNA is TGCGCCAGCAGGCGATCACGGGGGAACTCTGGAAACACC. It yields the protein CASRRSRGNSGNT. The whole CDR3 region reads CASRRSRGNSGNTIYF.

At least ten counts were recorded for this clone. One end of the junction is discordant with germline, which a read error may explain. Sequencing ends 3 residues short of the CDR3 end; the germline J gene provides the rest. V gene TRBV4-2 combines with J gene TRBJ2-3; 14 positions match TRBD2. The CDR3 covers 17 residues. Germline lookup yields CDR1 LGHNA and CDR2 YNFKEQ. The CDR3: CASSQSGLAGGEDTQYF. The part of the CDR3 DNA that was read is TGCGCCAGCAGCCAATCCGGACTAGCGGGGGGCGAAGATACG.

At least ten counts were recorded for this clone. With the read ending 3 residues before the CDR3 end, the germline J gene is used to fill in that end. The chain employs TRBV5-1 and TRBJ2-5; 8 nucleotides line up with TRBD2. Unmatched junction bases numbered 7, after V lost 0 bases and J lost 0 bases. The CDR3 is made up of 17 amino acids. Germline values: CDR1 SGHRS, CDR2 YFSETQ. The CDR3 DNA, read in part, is TGCGCCAGCAGCTTGGGAAAATTAGCGGGAAACCAAGAGACC. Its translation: CASSLGKLAGNQET. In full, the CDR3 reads CASSLGKLAGNQETQYF.

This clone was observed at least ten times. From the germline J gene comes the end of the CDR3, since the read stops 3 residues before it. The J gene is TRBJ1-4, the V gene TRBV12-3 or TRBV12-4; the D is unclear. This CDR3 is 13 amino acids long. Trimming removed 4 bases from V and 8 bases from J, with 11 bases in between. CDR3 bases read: TGTGCCAGCAGTTCCACATCCCCGGAAAAA. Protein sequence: CASSSTSPEK. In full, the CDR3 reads CASSSTSPEKLFF.

CDR3 residues: CASSSELVGELFF. The CDR3 DNA, read in part, is TGTGCCAGCAGCTCTGAATTAGTCGGGGAG. The genes are TRBV13 and TRBJ2-2; D gene uncertain. The read is 3 residues too short to cover the CDR3 end, so that end is filled in from the germline J gene. The CDR3 contains 13 residues. V dropped 4 bases and J dropped 7 bases, with 10 bases sitting between them. Germline loops: CDR1 PRHDT, CDR2 FYEKMQ (reference sequence).